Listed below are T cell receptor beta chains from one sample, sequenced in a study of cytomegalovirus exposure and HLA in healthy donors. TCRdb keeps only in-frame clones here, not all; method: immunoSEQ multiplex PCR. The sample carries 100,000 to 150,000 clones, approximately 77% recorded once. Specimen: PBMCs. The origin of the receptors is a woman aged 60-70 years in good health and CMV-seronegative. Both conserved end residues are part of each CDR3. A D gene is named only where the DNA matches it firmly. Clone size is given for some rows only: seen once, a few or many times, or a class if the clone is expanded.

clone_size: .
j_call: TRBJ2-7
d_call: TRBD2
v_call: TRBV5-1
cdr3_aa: CASSWGLAGGPSYEQYF
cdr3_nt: TGCGCCAGCAGCTGGGGACTAGCGGGAGGGCCCTCCTACGAGCAGTACTTC

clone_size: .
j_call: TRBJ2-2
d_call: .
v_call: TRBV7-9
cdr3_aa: CASSLISGIHTGELFF
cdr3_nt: TGTGCCAGCAGCTTAATATCCGGTATACACACCGGGGAGCTGTTTTTT

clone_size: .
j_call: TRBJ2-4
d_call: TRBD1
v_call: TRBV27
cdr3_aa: CASSGTGVAKNIQYF
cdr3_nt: TGTGCCAGCAGTGGAACAGGGGTAGCCAAAAACATTCAGTACTTC

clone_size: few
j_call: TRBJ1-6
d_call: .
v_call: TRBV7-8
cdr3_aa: CASSSLQGRDSPLHF
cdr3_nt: TGTGCCAGCAGCTCACTTCAGGGTAGGGATTCACCCCTCCACTTT

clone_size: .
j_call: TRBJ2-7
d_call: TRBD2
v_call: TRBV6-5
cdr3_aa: CASSYSIGGARSEQYF
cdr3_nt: TGTGCCAGCAGTTACTCGATCGGGGGGGCACGGTCCGAGCAGTACTTC

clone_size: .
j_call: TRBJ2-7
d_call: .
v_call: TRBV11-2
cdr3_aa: CASSLDSFRVNEQYF
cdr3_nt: TGTGCCAGCAGCTTAGATAGTTTCCGGGTTAACGAGCAGTACTTC

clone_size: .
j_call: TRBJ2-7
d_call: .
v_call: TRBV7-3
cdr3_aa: CASSLEGISYEQYF
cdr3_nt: TGTGCCAGCAGCTTAGAGGGAATCTCCTACGAGCAGTACTTC

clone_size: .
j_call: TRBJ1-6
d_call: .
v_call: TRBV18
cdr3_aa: CASSQLSGQNSPLHF
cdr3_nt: TGTGCCAGCTCACAACTATCAGGGCAGAATTCACCCCTCCACTTT

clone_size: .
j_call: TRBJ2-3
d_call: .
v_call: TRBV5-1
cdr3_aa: CASSLGISGTDTQYF
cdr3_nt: TGCGCCAGCAGCTTGGGGATTAGCGGCACAGATACGCAGTATTTT

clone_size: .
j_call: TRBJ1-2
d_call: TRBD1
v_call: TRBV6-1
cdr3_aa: CASSEGDRVLNYGYTF
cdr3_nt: TGTGCCAGCAGTGAAGGGGACAGGGTTCTGAACTATGGCTACACCTTC

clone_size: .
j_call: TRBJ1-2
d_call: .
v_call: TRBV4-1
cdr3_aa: CASSQATTAGYGYTF
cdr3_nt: TGCGCCAGCAGCCAGGCTACGACAGCAGGCTACGGCTACACCTTC

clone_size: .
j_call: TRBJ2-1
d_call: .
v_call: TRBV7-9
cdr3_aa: CASSFRQDYNEQFF
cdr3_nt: TGTGCCAGCAGCTTTCGGCAGGATTACAATGAGCAGTTCTTC

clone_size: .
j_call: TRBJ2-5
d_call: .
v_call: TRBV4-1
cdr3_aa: CASSQARKETQYF
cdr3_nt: TGCGCCAGCAGCCAAGCCAGAAAAGAGACCCAGTACTTC

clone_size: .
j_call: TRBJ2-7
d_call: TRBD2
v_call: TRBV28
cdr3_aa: CASSFASGRWGPSYEQYF
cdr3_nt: TGTGCCAGCAGTTTCGCTAGCGGGAGGTGGGGCCCCTCCTACGAGCAGTACTTC

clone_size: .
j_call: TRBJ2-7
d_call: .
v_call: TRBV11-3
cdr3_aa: CASSLGGLQSEQYF
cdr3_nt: TGTGCCAGCAGCTTAGGCGGCTTACAAAGCGAGCAGTACTTC

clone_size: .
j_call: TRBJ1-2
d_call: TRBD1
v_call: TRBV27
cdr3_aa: CASTYKSRDRGVRQYGYTF
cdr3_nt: TGTGCCAGCACTTACAAAAGCCGGGACAGGGGTGTTAGGCAATATGGCTACACCTTC

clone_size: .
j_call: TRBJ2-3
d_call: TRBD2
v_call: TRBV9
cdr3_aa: CASSVLAGETTDTQYF
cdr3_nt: TGTGCCAGCAGCGTACTAGCGGGAGAAACCACAGATACGCAGTATTTT

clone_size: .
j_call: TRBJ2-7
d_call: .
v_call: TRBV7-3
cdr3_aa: CASSFSQDKEQYF
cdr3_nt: TGTGCCAGCAGCTTTTCGCAGGATAAAGAGCAGTACTTC

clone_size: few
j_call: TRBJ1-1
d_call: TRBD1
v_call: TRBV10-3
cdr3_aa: CAISERDRARGGTEAFF
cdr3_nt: TGTGCCATCAGTGAGCGGGACAGGGCTAGAGGCGGCACTGAAGCTTTCTTT

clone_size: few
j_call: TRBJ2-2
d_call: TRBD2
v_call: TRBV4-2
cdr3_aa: CASSQAVGAGVGTGELFF
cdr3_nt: TGTGCCAGCAGCCAAGCGGTTGGAGCGGGAGTTGGCACCGGGGAGCTGTTTTTT

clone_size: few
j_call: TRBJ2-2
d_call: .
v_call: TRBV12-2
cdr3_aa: CASRLTGTSGRGTGELFF
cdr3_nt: TGTGCAAGTCGCTTAACCGGGACTAGCGGGAGGGGGACCGGGGAGCTGTTTTTT

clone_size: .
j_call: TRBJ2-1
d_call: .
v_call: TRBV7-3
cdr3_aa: CASGTTTYNEQFF
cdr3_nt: TGTGCCAGCGGGACAACAACCTACAATGAGCAGTTCTTC

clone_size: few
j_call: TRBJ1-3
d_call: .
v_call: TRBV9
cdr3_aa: CASSPRGVGSSGNTIYF
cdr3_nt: TGTGCCAGCAGCCCCCGAGGAGTAGGGAGCTCTGGAAACACCATATATTTT

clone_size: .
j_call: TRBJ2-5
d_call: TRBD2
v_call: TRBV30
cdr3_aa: CAWSAQGLAGETQYF
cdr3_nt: TGTGCCTGGAGTGCCCAGGGACTAGCGGGAGAGACCCAGTACTTC

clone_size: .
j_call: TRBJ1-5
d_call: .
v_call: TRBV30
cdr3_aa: CAWSVEGRQPQHF
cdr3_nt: TGTGCCTGGAGTGTGGAGGGGAGGCAGCCCCAGCATTTT

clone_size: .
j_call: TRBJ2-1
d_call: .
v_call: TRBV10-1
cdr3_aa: CASSGSYRGEQFF
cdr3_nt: TGCGCCAGCAGTGGGTCTTACCGGGGTGAGCAGTTCTTC

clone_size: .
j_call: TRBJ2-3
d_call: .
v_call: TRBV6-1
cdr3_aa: CASSRGWATDTQYF
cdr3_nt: TGTGCCAGCAGCAGGGGATGGGCCACAGATACGCAGTATTTT

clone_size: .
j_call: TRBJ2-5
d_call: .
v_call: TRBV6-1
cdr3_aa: CASSEGNGEETQYF
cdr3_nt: TGTGCCAGCAGTGAAGGGAACGGGGAAGAGACCCAGTACTTC

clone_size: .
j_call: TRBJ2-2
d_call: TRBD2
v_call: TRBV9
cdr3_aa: CASSFSTSGMNTGELFF
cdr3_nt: TGTGCCAGCAGCTTCTCGACTAGCGGGATGAACACCGGGGAGCTGTTTTTT

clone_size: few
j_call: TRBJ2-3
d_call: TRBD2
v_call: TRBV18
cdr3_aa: CASSPLAGGSTDTQYF
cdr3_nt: TGTGCCAGCTCACCCTTAGCGGGGGGTAGCACAGATACGCAGTATTTT

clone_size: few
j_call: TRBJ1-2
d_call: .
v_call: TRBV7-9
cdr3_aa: CASSLGLNRANYGYTF
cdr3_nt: TGTGCCAGCAGCTTGGGCCTGAACCGAGCTAACTATGGCTACACCTTC

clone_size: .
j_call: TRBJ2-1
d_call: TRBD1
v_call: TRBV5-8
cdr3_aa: CASSRNRDRVLRQFF
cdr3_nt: TGTGCCAGCAGCAGAAACCGGGACAGGGTCTTACGACAGTTCTTC

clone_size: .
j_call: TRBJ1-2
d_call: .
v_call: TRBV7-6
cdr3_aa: CASSLATGDYGYTF
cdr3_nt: TGTGCCAGCAGCTTAGCGACAGGCGACTATGGCTACACCTTC

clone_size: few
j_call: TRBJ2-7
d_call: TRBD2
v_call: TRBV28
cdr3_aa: CASSPSGGYEQYF
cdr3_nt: TGTGCCAGCAGCCCATCCGGGGGGTACGAGCAGTACTTC

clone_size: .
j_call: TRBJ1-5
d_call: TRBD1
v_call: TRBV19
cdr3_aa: CASSISRGHSNQPQHF
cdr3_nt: TGTGCCAGTAGTATTTCGAGGGGGCATAGCAATCAGCCCCAGCATTTT

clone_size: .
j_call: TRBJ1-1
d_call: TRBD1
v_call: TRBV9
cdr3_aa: CASSVEGQGITEAFF
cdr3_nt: TGTGCCAGCAGCGTCGAAGGACAGGGGATTACTGAAGCTTTCTTT

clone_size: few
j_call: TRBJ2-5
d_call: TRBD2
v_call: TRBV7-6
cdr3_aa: CASSSGLAGGPGETQYF
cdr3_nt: TGTGCCAGCAGCTCAGGACTAGCGGGAGGGCCGGGGGAGACCCAGTACTTC

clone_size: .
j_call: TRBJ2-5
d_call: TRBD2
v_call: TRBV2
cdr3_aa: CASSSSGSQETQYF
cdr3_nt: TGTGCCAGCAGCTCTAGCGGGTCCCAAGAGACCCAGTACTTC

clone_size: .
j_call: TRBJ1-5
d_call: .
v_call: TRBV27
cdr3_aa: CASAREYNQPQHF
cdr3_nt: TGTGCCAGCGCGAGGGAATACAATCAGCCCCAGCATTTT

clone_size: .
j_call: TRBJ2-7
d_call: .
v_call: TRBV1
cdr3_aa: CTSSQEIVRAYEQYF
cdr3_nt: TGCACCAGCAGCCAAGAGATTGTTCGAGCCTACGAGCAGTACTTC

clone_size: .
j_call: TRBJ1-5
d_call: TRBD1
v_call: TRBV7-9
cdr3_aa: CASSSDRVSNQPQHF
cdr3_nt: TGTGCCAGCAGCTCAGACAGGGTAAGCAATCAGCCCCAGCATTTT

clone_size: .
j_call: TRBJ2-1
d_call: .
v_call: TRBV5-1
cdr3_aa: CASSLGGTREQFF
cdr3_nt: TGCGCCAGCAGCTTGGGAGGAACCCGAGAGCAGTTCTTC

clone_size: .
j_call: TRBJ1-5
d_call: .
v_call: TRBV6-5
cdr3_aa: CASSLDSSNQPQHF
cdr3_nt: TGTGCCAGCAGTTTGGACAGTTCCAATCAGCCCCAGCATTTT

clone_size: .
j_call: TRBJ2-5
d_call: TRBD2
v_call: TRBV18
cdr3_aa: CASSSGTSGKETQYF
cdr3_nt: TGTGCCAGCTCGTCCGGGACTAGCGGGAAGGAGACCCAGTACTTC

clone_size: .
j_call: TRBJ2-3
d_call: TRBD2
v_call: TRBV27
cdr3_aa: CASSTPRGVRGTDTQYF
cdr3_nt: TGTGCCAGCAGTACCCCCCGGGGGGTTAGGGGCACAGATACGCAGTATTTT

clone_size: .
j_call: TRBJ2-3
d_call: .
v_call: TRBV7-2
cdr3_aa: CASSLGPGNTQYF
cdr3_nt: TGTGCCAGCAGCTTGGGTCCGGGGAATACGCAGTATTTT